This TCR beta chain is from a study of early T cells in non-severe SARS-CoV-2 infection. Trimming stripped 5 bases from V and 2 bases from J, with 9 bases between. Germline V gene data show CDR1 as SGHNT and CDR2 as YENEEA. This CDR3 region has 14 residues. A single record per CDR3 protein comes from TCRdb applying MiXCR to the 5' RACE reads. The repertoire holds 45,000 or so distinct CDR3 sequences, with 11% as singletons. This clonotype was counted at least ten times. This chain uses TRBV11-3 with TRBJ1-4, with D unresolved. Sequenced: whole blood. This TCR came from an adult who was a healthcare worker with PCR-confirmed SARS-CoV-2 infection or an uninfected control (not recorded which). The CDR3 spells CASSLGGTNEKLFF. CDR3 sequence (DNA): TGTGCCAGCAGCCTTGGAGGGACTAATGAAAAACTGTTTTTT.